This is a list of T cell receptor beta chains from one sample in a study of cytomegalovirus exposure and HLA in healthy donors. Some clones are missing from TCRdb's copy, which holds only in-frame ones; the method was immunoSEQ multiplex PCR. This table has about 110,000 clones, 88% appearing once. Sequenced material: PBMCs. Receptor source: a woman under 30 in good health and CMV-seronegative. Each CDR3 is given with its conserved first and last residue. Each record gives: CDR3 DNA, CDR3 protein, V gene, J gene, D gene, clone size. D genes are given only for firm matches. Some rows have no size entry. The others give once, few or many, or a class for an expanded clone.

cdr3_nt: TGTGCCAGCAGCCCCAGGGACAGGAGATTGAACACTGAAGCTTTCTTT
cdr3_aa: CASSPRDRRLNTEAFF
v_call: TRBV9
j_call: TRBJ1-1
d_call: TRBD1
clone_size: -

cdr3_nt: TGTGCCAGCAGCTTCCCTAATCAGCCCCAGCATTTT
cdr3_aa: CASSFPNQPQHF
v_call: TRBV7-9
j_call: TRBJ1-5
d_call: -
clone_size: -

cdr3_nt: TGTGCCAGCAGCTCACTACAGGGGGATACAGATACGCAGTATTTT
cdr3_aa: CASSSLQGDTDTQYF
v_call: TRBV13
j_call: TRBJ2-3
d_call: TRBD1
clone_size: -

cdr3_nt: TGTGCCTGGAGCCCCGGGACAGCCTTCGTTCAGCCCCAGCATTTT
cdr3_aa: CAWSPGTAFVQPQHF
v_call: TRBV30
j_call: TRBJ1-5
d_call: TRBD1
clone_size: -

cdr3_nt: TGTGCCAGCAGGAACAGGGGGCAATACACTGAAGCTTTCTTT
cdr3_aa: CASRNRGQYTEAFF
v_call: TRBV28
j_call: TRBJ1-1
d_call: TRBD1
clone_size: -

cdr3_nt: TGCAGCGTCCCAGCGATACTCCGCCTAGAGACCCAGTACTTC
cdr3_aa: CSVPAILRLETQYF
v_call: TRBV29-1
j_call: TRBJ2-5
d_call: -
clone_size: once

cdr3_nt: TGTGCCAGTAGTATGGGACTTGCCTACGAGCAGTACTTC
cdr3_aa: CASSMGLAYEQYF
v_call: TRBV19
j_call: TRBJ2-7
d_call: -
clone_size: -

cdr3_nt: TGTGCCAGATCGCCCGGGATCCACAATGAGCAGTTCTTC
cdr3_aa: CARSPGIHNEQFF
v_call: TRBV30
j_call: TRBJ2-1
d_call: -
clone_size: -

cdr3_nt: TGTGCCAGCAGCGTAGCGGCGGGGGGAAAAGAGACCCAGTACTTC
cdr3_aa: CASSVAAGGKETQYF
v_call: TRBV9
j_call: TRBJ2-5
d_call: TRBD2
clone_size: -

cdr3_nt: TGTGCCAGCAGTCTAGTTGCAACCAAAAACATTCAGTACTTC
cdr3_aa: CASSLVATKNIQYF
v_call: TRBV28
j_call: TRBJ2-4
d_call: -
clone_size: -

cdr3_nt: TGTGCCAGCAGTCAACGGACAGGCCAGTATGGCTACACCTTC
cdr3_aa: CASSQRTGQYGYTF
v_call: TRBV6-6
j_call: TRBJ1-2
d_call: TRBD1
clone_size: -

cdr3_nt: TGTGCCAGCAGTTATCCGGGACTAGCACTGGTCGAGCAGTACTTC
cdr3_aa: CASSYPGLALVEQYF
v_call: TRBV6-5
j_call: TRBJ2-7
d_call: TRBD2
clone_size: -

cdr3_nt: TGTGCCAGCAGCTTGGCAGGCTCGAGAGACGAGCAGTACTTC
cdr3_aa: CASSLAGSRDEQYF
v_call: TRBV7-9
j_call: TRBJ2-7
d_call: -
clone_size: -

cdr3_nt: TGCGCCAGCAGCATAACAGGGGGAGATGCTGAAGCTTTCTTT
cdr3_aa: CASSITGGDAEAFF
v_call: TRBV5-1
j_call: TRBJ1-1
d_call: TRBD1
clone_size: -

cdr3_nt: TGTGCCAGCAGTGAAATGGGTGGACAGCTAGTAGCTAGCGGGAGGGTTCGCGGAAACATTCAGTACTTC
cdr3_aa: CASSEMGGQLVASGRVRGNIQYF
v_call: TRBV2
j_call: TRBJ2-4
d_call: TRBD2
clone_size: -

cdr3_nt: TGTGCCAGCAGCAGACGAGGGGGACAAGAGACCCAGTACTTC
cdr3_aa: CASSRRGGQETQYF
v_call: TRBV28
j_call: TRBJ2-5
d_call: -
clone_size: -

cdr3_nt: TGTGCCTGGAGTGTACTGGGCAATCAGCCCCAGCATTTT
cdr3_aa: CAWSVLGNQPQHF
v_call: TRBV30
j_call: TRBJ1-5
d_call: -
clone_size: -

cdr3_nt: TGTGCCAGCAGCTTAGCCCGTCAGGGGTCCCATCGCCTCTTC
cdr3_aa: CASSLARQGSHRLF
v_call: TRBV11-2
j_call: TRBJ2-7
d_call: -
clone_size: once

cdr3_nt: TGTGCCAGCAGCCAAATAGGCGGCCCAAATGAGCAGTTCTTC
cdr3_aa: CASSQIGGPNEQFF
v_call: TRBV14
j_call: TRBJ2-1
d_call: -
clone_size: -

cdr3_nt: TGTGCCATCAGTCCGACAGGTTCTAATCAGCCCCAGCATTTT
cdr3_aa: CAISPTGSNQPQHF
v_call: TRBV10-3
j_call: TRBJ1-5
d_call: -
clone_size: -

cdr3_nt: TGTGCCAGCAGTGAAGAGGCTAGCGGGGGAGATACGCAGTATTTT
cdr3_aa: CASSEEASGGDTQYF
v_call: TRBV2
j_call: TRBJ2-3
d_call: TRBD2
clone_size: -

cdr3_nt: TGTGCCAGCAGCTTAATTTCCACAGGGAAGAGGGGCTACACCTTC
cdr3_aa: CASSLISTGKRGYTF
v_call: TRBV7-9
j_call: TRBJ1-2
d_call: -
clone_size: -

cdr3_nt: TGTGCCAGCAGCCTTAGCGGGATTTACAATGAGCAGTTCTTC
cdr3_aa: CASSLSGIYNEQFF
v_call: TRBV7-2
j_call: TRBJ2-1
d_call: TRBD2
clone_size: -

cdr3_nt: TGTGCCAGCATTGGCCAACAGGGGAGCTCCTACGAGCAGTACTTC
cdr3_aa: CASIGQQGSSYEQYF
v_call: TRBV28
j_call: TRBJ2-7
d_call: TRBD1
clone_size: -

cdr3_nt: TGTGCCAGCAGTGACCAGGACAGGGGGCAAGGGGATACGCAGTATTTT
cdr3_aa: CASSDQDRGQGDTQYF
v_call: TRBV6-1
j_call: TRBJ2-3
d_call: TRBD1
clone_size: -

cdr3_nt: TGTGCCAGCAGTTATCAGCCGGGGGGTGAGCAGTTCTTC
cdr3_aa: CASSYQPGGEQFF
v_call: TRBV6-6
j_call: TRBJ2-1
d_call: TRBD2
clone_size: -

cdr3_nt: TGTGCCAGTAAGGGGTTGACCTCTGGGGCCAACGTCCTGACTTTC
cdr3_aa: CASKGLTSGANVLTF
v_call: TRBV19
j_call: TRBJ2-6
d_call: -
clone_size: -

cdr3_nt: TGTGCCAGCAGTTCCCTCTACGAGCAGTACTTC
cdr3_aa: CASSSLYEQYF
v_call: TRBV28
j_call: TRBJ2-7
d_call: -
clone_size: -

cdr3_nt: TGCGCCAGCAGCTTAGGGGCGTCGGACTATGGCTACACCTTC
cdr3_aa: CASSLGASDYGYTF
v_call: TRBV5-1
j_call: TRBJ1-2
d_call: -
clone_size: -

cdr3_nt: TGTGCCAGCTCACCATCGACAGGGGACCGAGAGACCCAGTACTTC
cdr3_aa: CASSPSTGDRETQYF
v_call: TRBV18
j_call: TRBJ2-5
d_call: TRBD1
clone_size: -

cdr3_nt: TGCAGTGCTAGTGAGTTCGGGGAGCTGTTTTTT
cdr3_aa: CSASEFGELFF
v_call: TRBV20-1
j_call: TRBJ2-2
d_call: -
clone_size: few

cdr3_nt: TGTGCCAGCTCACCACTGATCGCAGGAACCGGGGAGCTGTTTTTT
cdr3_aa: CASSPLIAGTGELFF
v_call: TRBV18
j_call: TRBJ2-2
d_call: -
clone_size: -

cdr3_nt: TGTGCCAGCAGCCTTTACAGGGGAAAGAATGAAAAACTGTTTTTT
cdr3_aa: CASSLYRGKNEKLFF
v_call: TRBV28
j_call: TRBJ1-4
d_call: TRBD1
clone_size: -

cdr3_nt: TGCGCCAGCATGCCACAAGCCCAGCGGACCGGGGAGCTGTTTTTT
cdr3_aa: CASMPQAQRTGELFF
v_call: TRBV4-3
j_call: TRBJ2-2
d_call: -
clone_size: -

cdr3_nt: TGTGCCAGCAGTCCTACAGGGGATGGCTACACCTTC
cdr3_aa: CASSPTGDGYTF
v_call: TRBV6-5
j_call: TRBJ1-2
d_call: TRBD1
clone_size: -

cdr3_nt: TGCAGCGGTAGACAGGGTGGTAACATTCAGTACTTC
cdr3_aa: CSGRQGGNIQYF
v_call: TRBV29-1
j_call: TRBJ2-4
d_call: TRBD1
clone_size: once

cdr3_nt: TGTGCCTGGGGATTTGGTCCTAGACTGTTCTTC
cdr3_aa: CAWGFGPRLFF
v_call: TRBV30
j_call: TRBJ2-1
d_call: -
clone_size: -

cdr3_nt: TGTGCCAGCAGCCGCCCGGGACAGGGCGGTCATGGCTACACCTTC
cdr3_aa: CASSRPGQGGHGYTF
v_call: TRBV5-8
j_call: TRBJ1-2
d_call: TRBD1
clone_size: -

cdr3_nt: TGTGCCAGCGGACAAGGGACAGCCAGAAATACGCAGTATTTT
cdr3_aa: CASGQGTARNTQYF
v_call: TRBV25-1
j_call: TRBJ2-3
d_call: TRBD1
clone_size: -

cdr3_nt: TGTGCCAGCAGTTTATCGCCGGGACAGGGGGCGGGGGAGCAGTACTTC
cdr3_aa: CASSLSPGQGAGEQYF
v_call: TRBV27
j_call: TRBJ2-7
d_call: TRBD1
clone_size: -

cdr3_nt: TGTGCCAGTAGTAGCGGACAGGGGGCCTCTGGGGCCAACGTCCTGACTTTC
cdr3_aa: CASSSGQGASGANVLTF
v_call: TRBV19
j_call: TRBJ2-6
d_call: TRBD1
clone_size: -

cdr3_nt: TGTGCCAGCAGTTTTGGCAGGGGTAACACTGAAGCTTTCTTT
cdr3_aa: CASSFGRGNTEAFF
v_call: TRBV27
j_call: TRBJ1-1
d_call: -
clone_size: -

cdr3_nt: TGTGCCAGCAGCGGTGGACAGGCCTATGGCTACACCTTC
cdr3_aa: CASSGGQAYGYTF
v_call: TRBV7-9
j_call: TRBJ1-2
d_call: TRBD1
clone_size: once

cdr3_nt: TGTGCCAGCAGCGTAGGCGGGACTAGAGACTACGAGCAGTACTTC
cdr3_aa: CASSVGGTRDYEQYF
v_call: TRBV9
j_call: TRBJ2-7
d_call: TRBD2
clone_size: -

cdr3_nt: TGTGCCAGCAGCTTGGAAGTCAGGGTTGGCTACACCTTC
cdr3_aa: CASSLEVRVGYTF
v_call: TRBV11-2
j_call: TRBJ1-2
d_call: -
clone_size: once

cdr3_nt: TGTGCCAGCAGCATGGAGGGAGCGGGGTACTACAATGAGCAGTTCTTC
cdr3_aa: CASSMEGAGYYNEQFF
v_call: TRBV5-6
j_call: TRBJ2-1
d_call: TRBD2
clone_size: -

cdr3_nt: TGTGCCATCAGTACCGGGACAGGATCTAGCAATCAGCCCCAGCATTTT
cdr3_aa: CAISTGTGSSNQPQHF
v_call: TRBV10-3
j_call: TRBJ1-5
d_call: TRBD1
clone_size: few

cdr3_nt: TGTGCCAGGCTCGTTACTAGCGGTCCGAACACCGGGGAGCTGTTTTTT
cdr3_aa: CARLVTSGPNTGELFF
v_call: TRBV2
j_call: TRBJ2-2
d_call: TRBD2
clone_size: -

cdr3_nt: TGTGCCATCAGTGAGTCTGGGTCGTGGACTACAGACCTCAATGAGCAGTTCTTC
cdr3_aa: CAISESGSWTTDLNEQFF
v_call: TRBV10-3
j_call: TRBJ2-1
d_call: -
clone_size: -

cdr3_nt: TGTGCCAGCAGTGAGTATGGGACAGCCCATGAAGCTTTCTTT
cdr3_aa: CASSEYGTAHEAFF
v_call: TRBV25-1
j_call: TRBJ1-1
d_call: TRBD1
clone_size: -

cdr3_nt: TGCAGCGGGGGACAGGATTTGTACCAAGAGACCCAGTACTTC
cdr3_aa: CSGGQDLYQETQYF
v_call: TRBV29-1
j_call: TRBJ2-5
d_call: TRBD1
clone_size: -

cdr3_nt: TGTGCCAGCTCACCCCGGCAGGGGGCTAATGAAAAACTGTTTTTT
cdr3_aa: CASSPRQGANEKLFF
v_call: TRBV18
j_call: TRBJ1-4
d_call: TRBD1
clone_size: -

cdr3_nt: TGTGCCAGCAGAACTAGAATTGAAGAGACCCAGTACTTC
cdr3_aa: CASRTRIEETQYF
v_call: TRBV27
j_call: TRBJ2-5
d_call: -
clone_size: -

cdr3_nt: TGTGCCAGCAGCGACCACAGGGCCCTCTATGGCTACACCTTC
cdr3_aa: CASSDHRALYGYTF
v_call: TRBV11-3
j_call: TRBJ1-2
d_call: -
clone_size: -

cdr3_nt: TGCGCCAGCAGCCGAAACCGACAGGGTCAGGAGACCCAGTACTTC
cdr3_aa: CASSRNRQGQETQYF
v_call: TRBV5-1
j_call: TRBJ2-5
d_call: TRBD1
clone_size: -

cdr3_nt: TGTGCCAGCAGGGCAAGACGGCGGTACCAAGAGACCCAGTACTTC
cdr3_aa: CASRARRRYQETQYF
v_call: TRBV6-5
j_call: TRBJ2-5
d_call: -
clone_size: -

cdr3_nt: TGTGCCAGCAGCTTAGTAGCGGGAAATGAGCAGTTCTTC
cdr3_aa: CASSLVAGNEQFF
v_call: TRBV7-2
j_call: TRBJ2-1
d_call: TRBD2
clone_size: -

cdr3_nt: TGTGCCAGCAGTATCCAGGGGCCCACAGATACGCAGTATTTT
cdr3_aa: CASSIQGPTDTQYF
v_call: TRBV28
j_call: TRBJ2-3
d_call: -
clone_size: once